This is a list of T cell receptor beta chains from one sample in a study of synovial regulatory T cells in juvenile arthritis. TCRdb's table, derived via immunoSEQ multiplex PCR, lists solely in-frame clones and lacks some. The sample's table shows 9,900 or so clones. The source material was Treg cells from blood. These receptor sequences come from a donor between 2 and 35 years old with juvenile idiopathic arthritis. The CDR3 runs from the conserved cysteine through the conserved F or W.

TRBJ2-7 | TRBV6-5 | 12 | CASGLPYYKQYF
TRBJ2-7 | TRBV7-2 | 15 | CASSKDRARSYEQYF
TRBJ2-5 | TRBV29-1 | 11 | CSVERGKTQYF
TRBJ1-5 | TRBV6-5 | 15 | CASSPSGGGNQPQHF
TRBJ2-7 | TRBV30 | 14 | CAWSRYRGLVEQYF
TRBJ1-2 | TRBV30 | 13 | CAWSADRGYGYTF
TRBJ2-5 | TRBV7-2 | 17 | CASSRGLAGGPEETQYF
TRBJ2-5 | TRBV7-2 | 15 | CASSLGPGGMETQYF
TRBJ1-3 | TRBV19 | 14 | CASSIGSDGNTIYF
TRBJ1-3 | TRBV11-3 | 15 | CASNMTRDLGNTIYF
TRBJ1-2 | TRBV10-3 | 15 | CAISESRGSNYGYTF
TRBJ2-1 | TRBV4-3 | 19 | CASSQEGTSHTSAYNEQFF
TRBJ2-3 | TRBV2 | 14 | CANRASGIADTQYF
TRBJ1-4 | TRBV14 | 15 | CASSQDGQGEEKLFF
TRBJ2-3 | TRBV7-2 | 18 | CASSLTLGLIPSTDTQYF
TRBJ2-1 | TRBV19 | 16 | CASSTLPGVSYNEQFF
TRBJ1-1 | TRBV4-3 | 12 | CASSQGGAEAFF
TRBJ2-7 | TRBV28 | 13 | CASRGQGDYEQYF
TRBJ1-1 | TRBV11-2 | 13 | CASSLMEFTEAFF
TRBJ1-2 | TRBV5-1 | 15 | CASSSRTDPNYGYTF
TRBJ2-7 | TRBV18 | 15 | CASSPQGTGGHEQYF
TRBJ2-5 | TRBV28 | 12 | CASSLTAETQYF
TRBJ1-5 | TRBV5-5 | 16 | CASSLAPGPVGPPQHF
TRBJ2-3 | TRBV5-1 | 15 | CASSRAGGPSDTQYF
TRBJ2-1 | TRBV18 | 16 | CASSPNLAGDYNEQFF
TRBJ2-3 | TRBV20-1 | 10 | CSASRDTQYF
TRBJ1-6 | TRBV5-1 | 17 | CASSSGIPGGSNSPLHF
TRBJ2-5 | TRBV13 | 16 | CASSLGGAPYQETQYF
TRBJ1-5 | TRBV19 | 14 | CASSMEQGNQPQHF
TRBJ2-1 | TRBV28 | 12 | CASSLSGLGQFF
TRBJ2-2 | TRBV19 | 16 | CASTHWDRGLSGELFF
TRBJ2-3 | TRBV7-2 | 16 | CASSLVYASGADTQYF
TRBJ2-3 | TRBV28 | 13 | CASRGGAQDTQYF
TRBJ2-3 | TRBV18 | 12 | CASSPSTDTQYF
TRBJ2-7 | TRBV5-1 | 12 | CASSGTGYEQYF
TRBJ2-7 | TRBV5-1 | 13 | CASSPSGAYEQYF
TRBJ1-1 | TRBV13 | 13 | CASSLPGLTEAFF
TRBJ1-5 | TRBV7-2 | 15 | CASSLDGASNQPQHF
TRBJ2-7 | TRBV19 | 15 | CANSIVVGQFYEQYF
TRBJ1-1 | TRBV9 | 14 | CASSASRGNTEAFF
TRBJ2-1 | TRBV5-1 | 15 | CASSPGLAVYNEQFF
TRBJ1-5 | TRBV18 | 15 | CASSLQSGINQPQHF
TRBJ1-1 | TRBV6-4 | 14 | CASAIREVETEAFF
TRBJ1-6 | TRBV12-5 | 22 | CTSGFYRLMGQGSSRDNSPLHF
TRBJ2-3 | TRBV11-3 | 15 | CASSRGLAGTDTQYF
TRBJ2-7 | TRBV10-3 | 17 | CAISRSGGPSSPYEQYF
TRBJ1-2 | TRBV11-2 | 15 | CASSSYGTYQYGYTF
TRBJ2-2 | TRBV7-9 | 17 | CASSWQLTGGNTGELFF
TRBJ1-2 | TRBV7-9 | 13 | CASSHIGGYGYTF
TRBJ2-2 | TRBV7-8 | 17 | CASSTAGLAGNTGELFF
TRBJ2-3 | TRBV28 | 11 | CASSHGGREYF
TRBJ2-6 | TRBV7-9 | 14 | CASTPSAGANVLTF
TRBJ2-2 | TRBV4-3 | 15 | CASSQEAANTGELFF
TRBJ2-2 | TRBV7-9 | 15 | CASSPRTSVSGELFF
TRBJ1-5 | TRBV28 | 19 | CASSFPPKGGRFGNQPQHF